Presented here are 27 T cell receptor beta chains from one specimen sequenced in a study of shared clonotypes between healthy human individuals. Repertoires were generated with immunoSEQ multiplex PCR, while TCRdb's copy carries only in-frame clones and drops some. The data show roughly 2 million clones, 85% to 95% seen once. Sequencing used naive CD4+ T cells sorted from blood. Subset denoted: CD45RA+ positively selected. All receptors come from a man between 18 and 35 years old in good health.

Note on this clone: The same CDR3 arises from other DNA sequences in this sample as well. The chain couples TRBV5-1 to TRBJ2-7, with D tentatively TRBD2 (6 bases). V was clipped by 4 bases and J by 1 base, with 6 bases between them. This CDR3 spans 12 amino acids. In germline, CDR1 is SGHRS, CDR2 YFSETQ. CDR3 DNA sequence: TGCGCCAGCAGCCGGGAGTCCTACGAGCAGTACTTC. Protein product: CASSRESYEQYF.

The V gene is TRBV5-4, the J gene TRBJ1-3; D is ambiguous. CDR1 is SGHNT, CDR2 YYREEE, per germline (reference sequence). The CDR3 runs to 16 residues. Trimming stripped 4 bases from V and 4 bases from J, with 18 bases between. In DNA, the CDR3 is TGTGCCAGCAGCATGCAGGCGCTAAACTCGGGAAACACCATATATTTT. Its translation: CASSMQALNSGNTIYF. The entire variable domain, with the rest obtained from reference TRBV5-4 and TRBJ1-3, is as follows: ETGVTQSPTHLIKTRGQQVTLRCSSQSGHNTVSWYQQALGQGPQFIFQYYREEENGRGNFPPRFSGLQFPNYSSELNVNALELDDSALYLCASSMQALNSGNTIYFGEGSWLTVV.

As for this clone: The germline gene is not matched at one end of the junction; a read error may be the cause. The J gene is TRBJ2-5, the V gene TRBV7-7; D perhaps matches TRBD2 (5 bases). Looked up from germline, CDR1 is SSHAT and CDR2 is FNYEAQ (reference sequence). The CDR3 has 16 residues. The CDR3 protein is CASSLGRGMDQETQYF. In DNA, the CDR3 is TGTGCTAGCAGCTTAGGTCGAGGGATGGACCAAGAGACCCAGTACTTC.

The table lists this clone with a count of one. The CDR3 region is CASTPAILDSTDTQYF. The CDR3 nucleotides are TGCGCCAGCACGCCGGCAATTCTGGACAGTACAGATACGCAGTATTTT. V and J are TRBV5-1 and TRBJ2-3; D is possibly TRBD1 (6 bases). The CDR3 covers 16 residues. V lost 6 bases and J 3 bases, leaving 20 bases between the germline ends. CDR1 is SGHRS and CDR2 is YFSETQ in the germline V gene.

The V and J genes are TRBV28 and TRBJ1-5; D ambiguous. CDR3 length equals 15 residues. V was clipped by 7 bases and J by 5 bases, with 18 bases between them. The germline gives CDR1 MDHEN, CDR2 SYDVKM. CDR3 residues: CASNPEGSDYQPQHF. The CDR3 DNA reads TGTGCCAGCAACCCAGAGGGTTCGGACTATCAGCCCCAGCATTTT.

In DNA, the CDR3 is TGTGCCAGCAGCTTGATTCGGGTAGGGCAAGAGACCCAGTACTTC. This sequence encodes CASSLIRVGQETQYF. The chain uses TRBV5-8 and TRBJ2-5, with D unresolved. V shed 1 base and J shed 2 bases, with 12 bases lying between them. Germline assignment: CDR1 SGHTS and CDR2 YDEGEE. CDR3 size: 15 residues.

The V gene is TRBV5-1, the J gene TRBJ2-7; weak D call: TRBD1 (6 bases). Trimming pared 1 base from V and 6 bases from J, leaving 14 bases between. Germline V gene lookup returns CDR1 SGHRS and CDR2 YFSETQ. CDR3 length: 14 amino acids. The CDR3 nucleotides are TGCGCCAGCAGCTTGCCGGGACAAACTAGCGAGCAGTACTTC. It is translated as CASSLPGQTSEQYF.

As DNA, the CDR3 is TGTGCCAGCAGCTTGGCTTGGGACAGTCCCACACCCGCCCCTTATGGCTACACCTTC. This translates into CASSLAWDSPTPAPYGYTF. J is TRBJ1-2 and V is TRBV11-2; 7 bases are shared with TRBD1. The CDR3 extends over 19 amino acids. V lost 3 bases and J lost 5; bases outside the gene matches: 21. CDR1 is SGHAT and CDR2 is FQNNGV in the germline V gene. Looking up the rest from reference TRBV11-2 and TRBJ1-2 gives the full variable domain: EAGVAQSPRYKIIEKRQSVAFWCNPISGHATLYWYQQILGQGPKLLIQFQNNGVVDDSQLPKDRFSAERLKGVDSTLKIQPAKLEDSAVYLCASSLAWDSPTPAPYGYTFGSGTRLTVV.

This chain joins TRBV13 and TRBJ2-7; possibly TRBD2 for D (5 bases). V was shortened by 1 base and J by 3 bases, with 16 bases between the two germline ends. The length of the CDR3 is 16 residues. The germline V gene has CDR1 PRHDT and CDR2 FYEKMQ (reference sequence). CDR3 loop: CASSLAGSRGVYEQYF. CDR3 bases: TGTGCCAGCAGCTTAGCGGGATCCCGGGGAGTCTACGAGCAGTACTTC.

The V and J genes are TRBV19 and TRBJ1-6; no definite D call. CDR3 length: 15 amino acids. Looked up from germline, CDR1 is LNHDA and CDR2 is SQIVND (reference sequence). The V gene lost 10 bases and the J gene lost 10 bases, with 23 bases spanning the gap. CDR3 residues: CATRSEMGFESPLHF. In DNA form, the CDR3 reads TGTGCCACAAGGTCCGAAATGGGCTTCGAATCACCCCTCCACTTT. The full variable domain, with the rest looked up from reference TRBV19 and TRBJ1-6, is DGGITQSPKYLFRKEGQNVTLSCEQNLNHDAMYWYRQDPGQGLRLIYYSQIVNDFQKGDIAEGYSVSREKKESFPLTVTSAQKNPTAFYLCATRSEMGFESPLHFGNGTRLTVT.

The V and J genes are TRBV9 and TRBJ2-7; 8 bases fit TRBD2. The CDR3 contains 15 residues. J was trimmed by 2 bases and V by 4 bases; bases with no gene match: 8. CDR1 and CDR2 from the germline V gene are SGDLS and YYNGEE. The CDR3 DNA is TGTGCCAGCAGCCTACACCCGGGGGGGACCTACGAGCAGTACTTC. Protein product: CASSLHPGGTYEQYF.

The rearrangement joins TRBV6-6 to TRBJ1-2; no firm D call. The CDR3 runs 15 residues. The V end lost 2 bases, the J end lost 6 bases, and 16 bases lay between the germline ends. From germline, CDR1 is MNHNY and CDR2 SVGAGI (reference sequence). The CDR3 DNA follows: TGTGCCAGCAGTTACAGGGTAGATATCGTTAATGGCTACACCTTC. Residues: CASSYRVDIVNGYTF.

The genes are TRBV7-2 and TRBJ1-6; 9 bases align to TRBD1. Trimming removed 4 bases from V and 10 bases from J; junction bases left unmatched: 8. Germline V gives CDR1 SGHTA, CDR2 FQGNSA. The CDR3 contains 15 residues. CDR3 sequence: CASSYTGGAGSPLHF. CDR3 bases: TGTGCCAGCAGCTATACAGGGGGCGCAGGGTCACCCCTCCACTTT.

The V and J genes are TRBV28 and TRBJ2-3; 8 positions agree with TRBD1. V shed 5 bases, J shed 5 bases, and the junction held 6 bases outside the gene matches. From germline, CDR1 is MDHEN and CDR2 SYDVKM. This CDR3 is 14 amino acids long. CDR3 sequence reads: CASSRQGLRDTQYF. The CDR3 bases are TGTGCCAGCAGTCGACAGGGGTTGAGAGATACGCAGTATTTT.

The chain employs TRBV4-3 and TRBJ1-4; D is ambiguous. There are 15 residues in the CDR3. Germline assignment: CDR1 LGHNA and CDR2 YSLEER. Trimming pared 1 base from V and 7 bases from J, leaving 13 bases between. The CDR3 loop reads CASSQVLIEGEKLFF. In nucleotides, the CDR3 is TGCGCCAGCAGCCAAGTACTCATAGAGGGTGAAAAACTGTTTTTT.

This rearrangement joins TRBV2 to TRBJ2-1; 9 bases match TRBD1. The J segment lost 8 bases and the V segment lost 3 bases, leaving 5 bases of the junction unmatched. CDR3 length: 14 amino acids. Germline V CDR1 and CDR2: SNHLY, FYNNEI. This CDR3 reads CASSEGTGRDEQFF. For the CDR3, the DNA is TGTGCCAGCAGTGAGGGGACAGGGAGGGATGAGCAGTTCTTC. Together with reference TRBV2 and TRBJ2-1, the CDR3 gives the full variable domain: EPEVTQTPSHQVTQMGQEVILRCVPISNHLYFYWYRQILGQKVEFLVSFYNNEISEKSEIFDDQFSVERPDGSNFTLKIRSTKLEDSAMYFCASSEGTGRDEQFFGPGTRLTVL.

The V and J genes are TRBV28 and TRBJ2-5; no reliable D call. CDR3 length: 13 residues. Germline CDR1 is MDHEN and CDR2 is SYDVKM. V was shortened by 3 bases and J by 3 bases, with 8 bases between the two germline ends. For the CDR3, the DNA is TGTGCCAGCAGTTTCAACTTTAAAGAGACCCAGTACTTC. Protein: CASSFNFKETQYF. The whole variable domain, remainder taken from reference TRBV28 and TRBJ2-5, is DVKVTQSSRYLVKRTGEKVFLECVQDMDHENMFWYRQDPGLGLRLIYFSYDVKMKEKGDIPEGYSVSREKKERFSLILESASTNQTSMYLCASSFNFKETQYFGPGTRLLVL.

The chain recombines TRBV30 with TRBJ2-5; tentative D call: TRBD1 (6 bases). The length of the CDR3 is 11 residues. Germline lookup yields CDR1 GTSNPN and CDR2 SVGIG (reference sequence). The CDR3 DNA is TGTGCACGGTCAGGGGAAGAGACCCAGTACTTC. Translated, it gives CARSGEETQYF.

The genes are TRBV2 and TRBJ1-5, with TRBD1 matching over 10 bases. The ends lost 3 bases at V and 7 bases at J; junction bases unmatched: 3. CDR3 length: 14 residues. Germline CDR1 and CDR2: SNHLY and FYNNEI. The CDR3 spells CASSDGTGVQPQHF. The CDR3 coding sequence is TGTGCCAGCAGTGACGGGACAGGGGTGCAGCCCCAGCATTTT.

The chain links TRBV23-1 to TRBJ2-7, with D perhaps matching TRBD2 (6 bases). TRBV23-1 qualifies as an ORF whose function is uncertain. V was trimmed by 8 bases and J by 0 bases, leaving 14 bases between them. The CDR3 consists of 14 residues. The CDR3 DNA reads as TGCGCCAGCCGTCGACGGGGGAACTCCTACGAGCAGTACTTC. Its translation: CASRRRGNSYEQYF.

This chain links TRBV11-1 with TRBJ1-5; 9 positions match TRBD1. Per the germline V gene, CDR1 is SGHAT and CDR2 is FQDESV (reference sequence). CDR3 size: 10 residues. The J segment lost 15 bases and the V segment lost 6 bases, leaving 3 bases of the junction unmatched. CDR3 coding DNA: TGTGCCAGCAGGGGACAGGGCGGGCATTTT. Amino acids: CASRGQGGHF.

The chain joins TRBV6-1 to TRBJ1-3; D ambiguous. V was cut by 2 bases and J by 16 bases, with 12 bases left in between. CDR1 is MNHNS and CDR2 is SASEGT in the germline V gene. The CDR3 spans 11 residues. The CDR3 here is CASSEPRRHYF. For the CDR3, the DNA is TGTGCCAGCAGTGAACCCCGGAGGCACTATTTT.

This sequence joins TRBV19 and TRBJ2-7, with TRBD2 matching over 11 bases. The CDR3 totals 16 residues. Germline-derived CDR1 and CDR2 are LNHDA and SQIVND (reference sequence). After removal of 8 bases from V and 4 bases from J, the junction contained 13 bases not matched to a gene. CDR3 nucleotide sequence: TGTGCCAGTTCCCCAGGCCAGGCTAGCGGGAGGTACGAGCAGTACTTC. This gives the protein CASSPGQASGRYEQYF.

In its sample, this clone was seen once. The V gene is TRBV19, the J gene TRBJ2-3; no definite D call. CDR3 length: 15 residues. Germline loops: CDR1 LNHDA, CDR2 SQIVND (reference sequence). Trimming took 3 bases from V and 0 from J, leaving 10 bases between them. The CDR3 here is CASSIVDSSTDTQYF. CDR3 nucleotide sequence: TGTGCCAGTAGTATCGTGGATAGTAGCACAGATACGCAGTATTTT.

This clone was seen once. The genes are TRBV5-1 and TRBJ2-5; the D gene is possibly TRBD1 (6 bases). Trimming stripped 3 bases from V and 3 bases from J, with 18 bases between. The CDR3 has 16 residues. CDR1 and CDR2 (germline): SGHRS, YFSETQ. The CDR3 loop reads CASSSNLRRDKETQYF. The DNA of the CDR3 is TGCGCCAGCAGCTCGAACCTCCGAAGGGACAAAGAGACCCAGTACTTC.

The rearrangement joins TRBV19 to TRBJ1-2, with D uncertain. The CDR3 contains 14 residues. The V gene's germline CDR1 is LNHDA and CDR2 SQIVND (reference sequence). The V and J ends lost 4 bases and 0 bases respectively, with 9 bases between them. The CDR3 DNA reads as TGTGCCAGTAGTAGGGCGGGCCCTAACTATGGCTACACCTTC. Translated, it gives CASSRAGPNYGYTF. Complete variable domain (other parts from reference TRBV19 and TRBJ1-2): DGGITQSPKYLFRKEGQNVTLSCEQNLNHDAMYWYRQDPGQGLRLIYYSQIVNDFQKGDIAEGYSVSREKKESFPLTVTSAQKNPTAFYLCASSRAGPNYGYTFGSGTRLTVV.

CDR3 nucleotide sequence: TGTGCCAGTAGTGTCCGCCCCCGGGACAGGGTTGGCTATGGCTACACCTTC. It translates to CASSVRPRDRVGYGYTF. The chain combines TRBV19 with TRBJ1-2; 9 positions agree with TRBD1. Germline CDR1 LNHDA, CDR2 SQIVND (reference sequence). Unmatched junction bases numbered 14, after V lost 5 bases and J lost 4 bases. This CDR3 has 17 amino acids.